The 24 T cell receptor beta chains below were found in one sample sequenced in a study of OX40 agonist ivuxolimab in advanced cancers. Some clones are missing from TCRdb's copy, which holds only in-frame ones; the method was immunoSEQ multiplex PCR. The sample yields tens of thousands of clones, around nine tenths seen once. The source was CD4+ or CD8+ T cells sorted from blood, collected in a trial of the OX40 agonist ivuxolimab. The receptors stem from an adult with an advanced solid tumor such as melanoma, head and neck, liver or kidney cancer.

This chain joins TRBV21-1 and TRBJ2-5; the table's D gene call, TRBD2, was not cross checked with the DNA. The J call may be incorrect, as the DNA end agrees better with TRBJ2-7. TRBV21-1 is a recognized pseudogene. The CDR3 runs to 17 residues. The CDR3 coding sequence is TGTGCCAGCAGCACCTGTCACGTGGACACTGGGGACTACGAGCAGTACTTC. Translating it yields CASSTCHVDTGDYEQYF.

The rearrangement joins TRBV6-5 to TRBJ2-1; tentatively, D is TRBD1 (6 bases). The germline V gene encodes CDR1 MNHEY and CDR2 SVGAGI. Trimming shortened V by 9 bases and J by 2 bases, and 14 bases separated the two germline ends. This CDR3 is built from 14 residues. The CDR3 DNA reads TGTGCCAGTAAACAGGGAAATGCCTACAATGAGCAGTTCTTC. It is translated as CASKQGNAYNEQFF.

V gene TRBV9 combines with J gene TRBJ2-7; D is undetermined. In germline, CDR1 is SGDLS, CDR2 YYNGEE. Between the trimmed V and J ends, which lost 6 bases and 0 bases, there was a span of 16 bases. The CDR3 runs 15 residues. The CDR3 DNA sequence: TGTGCCAGCACCCAAGGGCAGGACCTCTCCTACGAGCAGTACTTC. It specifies CASTQGQDLSYEQYF.

The CDR3, as DNA: TGTGCCAGCAGCCCTAGTTCAGGGGGTAGCACTGAAGCTTTCTTT. This sequence encodes CASSPSSGGSTEAFF. V usage is TRBV7-3 and J usage is TRBJ1-1, with 7 bases lining up with TRBD1. The CDR3 covers 15 residues. Germline CDR1 SGHTA, CDR2 FQGTGA. J lost 4 bases, V lost 5 bases, and 10 bases had no gene match.

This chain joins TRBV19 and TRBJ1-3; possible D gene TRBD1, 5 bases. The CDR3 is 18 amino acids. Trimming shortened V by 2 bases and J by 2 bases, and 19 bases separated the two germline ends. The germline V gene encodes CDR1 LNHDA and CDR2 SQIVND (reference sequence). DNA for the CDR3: TGTGCCAGTAGTATACCCATCCAGGGCTTCAGGGCTGGAAACACCATATATTTT. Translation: CASSIPIQGFRAGNTIYF.

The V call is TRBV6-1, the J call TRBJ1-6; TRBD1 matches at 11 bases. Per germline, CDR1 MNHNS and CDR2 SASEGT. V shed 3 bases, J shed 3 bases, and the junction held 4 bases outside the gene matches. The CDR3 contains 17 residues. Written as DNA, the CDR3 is TGTGCCAGCAGTGACGGGACAGGGGGAGTCTATAATTCACCCCTCCACTTT. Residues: CASSDGTGGVYNSPLHF.

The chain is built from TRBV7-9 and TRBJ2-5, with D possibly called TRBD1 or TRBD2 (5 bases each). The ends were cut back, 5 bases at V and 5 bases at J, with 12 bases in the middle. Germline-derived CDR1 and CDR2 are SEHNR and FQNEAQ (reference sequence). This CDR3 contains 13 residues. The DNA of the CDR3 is TGTGCCAGCAGCCGGGGCGATACGGAGACCCAGTACTTC. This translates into CASSRGDTETQYF.

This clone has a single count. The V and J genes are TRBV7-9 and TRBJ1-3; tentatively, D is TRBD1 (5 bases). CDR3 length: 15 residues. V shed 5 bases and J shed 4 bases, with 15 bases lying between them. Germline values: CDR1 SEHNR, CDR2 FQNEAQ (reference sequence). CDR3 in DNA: TGTGCCAGCAGCCCAGACGCAGGGTCCGGAAACACCATATATTTT. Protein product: CASSPDAGSGNTIYF.

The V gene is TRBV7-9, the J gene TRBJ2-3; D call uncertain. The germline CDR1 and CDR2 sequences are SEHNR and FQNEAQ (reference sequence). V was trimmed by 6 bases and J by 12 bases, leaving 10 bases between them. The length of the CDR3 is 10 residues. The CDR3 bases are TGTGCCAGCAGTGAAAGTTCACAGTATTTT. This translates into CASSESSQYF.

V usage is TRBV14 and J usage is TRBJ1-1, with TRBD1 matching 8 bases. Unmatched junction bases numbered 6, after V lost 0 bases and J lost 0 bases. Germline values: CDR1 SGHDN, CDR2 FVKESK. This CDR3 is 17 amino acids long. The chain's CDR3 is CASSQDLGGQVNTEAFF. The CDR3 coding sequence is TGTGCCAGCAGCCAAGATCTGGGGGGACAGGTGAACACTGAAGCTTTCTTT.

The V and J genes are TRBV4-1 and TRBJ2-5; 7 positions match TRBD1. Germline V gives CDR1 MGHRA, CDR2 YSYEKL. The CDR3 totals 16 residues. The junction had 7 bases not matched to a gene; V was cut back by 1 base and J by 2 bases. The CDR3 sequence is CASSQVSRGSQETQYF. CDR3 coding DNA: TGCGCCAGCAGCCAAGTCAGCAGGGGGAGTCAAGAGACCCAGTACTTC.

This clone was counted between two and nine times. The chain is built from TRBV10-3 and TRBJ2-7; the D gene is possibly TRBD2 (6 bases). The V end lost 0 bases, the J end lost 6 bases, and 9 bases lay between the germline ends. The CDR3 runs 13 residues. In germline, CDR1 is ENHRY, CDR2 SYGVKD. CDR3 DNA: TGTGCCATCAGTGAGTCCCGGGAGAGCGAGCAGTACTTC. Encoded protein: CAISESRESEQYF.

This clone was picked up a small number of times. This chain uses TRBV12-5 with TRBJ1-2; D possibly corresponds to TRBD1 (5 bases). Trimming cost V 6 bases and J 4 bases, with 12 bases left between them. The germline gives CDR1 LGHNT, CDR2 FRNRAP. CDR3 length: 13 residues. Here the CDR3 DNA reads TGTGCTAGTGGCTGGGACCTTGGCTATGGCTACACCTTC. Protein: CASGWDLGYGYTF. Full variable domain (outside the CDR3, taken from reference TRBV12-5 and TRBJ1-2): DARVTQTPRHKVTEMGQEVTMRCQPILGHNTVFWYRQTMMQGLELLAYFRNRAPLDDSGMPKDRFSAEMPDATLATLKIQPSEPRDSAVYFCASGWDLGYGYTFGSGTRLTVV.

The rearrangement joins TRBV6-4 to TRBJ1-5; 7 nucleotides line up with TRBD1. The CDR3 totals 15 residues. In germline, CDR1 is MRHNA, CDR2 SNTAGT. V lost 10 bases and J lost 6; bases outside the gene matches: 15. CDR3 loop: CATNGQDRSCQPQHF. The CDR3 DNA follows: TGTGCCACCAATGGACAGGACAGGAGTTGTCAGCCCCAGCATTTT.

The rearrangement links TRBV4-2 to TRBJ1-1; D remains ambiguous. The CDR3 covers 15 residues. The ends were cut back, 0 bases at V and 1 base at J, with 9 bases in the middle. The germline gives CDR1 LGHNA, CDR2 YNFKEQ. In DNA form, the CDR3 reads TGTGCCAGCAGCCAAGACCCGAATCCGAACACTGAAGCTTTCTTT. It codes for CASSQDPNPNTEAFF.

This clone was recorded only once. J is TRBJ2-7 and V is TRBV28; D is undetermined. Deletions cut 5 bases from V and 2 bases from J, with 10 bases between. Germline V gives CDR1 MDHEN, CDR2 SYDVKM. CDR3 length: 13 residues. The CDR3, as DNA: TGTGCCAGCAGTCCTCAAGCCACCTACGAGCAGTACTTC. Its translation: CASSPQATYEQYF.

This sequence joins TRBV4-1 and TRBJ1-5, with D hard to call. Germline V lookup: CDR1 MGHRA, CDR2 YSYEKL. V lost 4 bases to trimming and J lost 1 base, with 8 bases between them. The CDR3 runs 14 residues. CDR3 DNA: TGCGCCAGCAGCCCCCCAGACAGCAATCAGCCCCAGCATTTT. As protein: CASSPPDSNQPQHF.

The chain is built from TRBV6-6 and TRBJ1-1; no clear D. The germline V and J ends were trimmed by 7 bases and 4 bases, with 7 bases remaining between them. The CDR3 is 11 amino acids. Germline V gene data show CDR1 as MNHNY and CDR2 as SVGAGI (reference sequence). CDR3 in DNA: TGTGCCAGCAACGCTATCACTGAAGCTTTCTTT. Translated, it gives CASNAITEAFF.

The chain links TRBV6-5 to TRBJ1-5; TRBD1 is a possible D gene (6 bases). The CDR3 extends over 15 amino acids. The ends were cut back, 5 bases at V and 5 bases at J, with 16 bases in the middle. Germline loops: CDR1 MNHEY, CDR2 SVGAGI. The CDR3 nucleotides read TGTGCCAGCAGTCCTCGTGGAGGGGGGGATCAGCCCCAGCATTTT. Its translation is CASSPRGGGDQPQHF.

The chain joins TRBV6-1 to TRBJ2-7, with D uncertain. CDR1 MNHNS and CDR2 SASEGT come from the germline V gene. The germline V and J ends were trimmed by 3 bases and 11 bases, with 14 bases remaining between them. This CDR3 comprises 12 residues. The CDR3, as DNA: TGTGCCAGCAGTGAGGCCCCCACTCGTAAGTACTTC. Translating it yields CASSEAPTRKYF.

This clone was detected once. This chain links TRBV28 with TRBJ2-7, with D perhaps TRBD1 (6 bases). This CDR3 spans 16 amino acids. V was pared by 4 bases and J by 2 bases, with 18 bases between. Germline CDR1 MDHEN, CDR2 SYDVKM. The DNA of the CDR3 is TGTGCCAGCAGTTCCCCGTCACAGGGAACGCCCTACGAGCAGTACTTC. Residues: CASSSPSQGTPYEQYF.

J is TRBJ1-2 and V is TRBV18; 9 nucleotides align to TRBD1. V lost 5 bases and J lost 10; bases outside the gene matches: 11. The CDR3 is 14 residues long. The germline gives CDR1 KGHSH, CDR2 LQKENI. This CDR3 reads CASSSTGGEGDYTF. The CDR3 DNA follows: TGTGCCAGCTCATCAACAGGGGGCGAAGGTGACTACACCTTC.

The CDR3 nucleotides are TGTGCCAGCAGTGAAGGACAGGGAAAGTACTTC. Amino acids: CASSEGQGKYF. The chain links TRBV6-1 to TRBJ2-7, with TRBD1 matching over 7 bases. Germline loops: CDR1 MNHNS, CDR2 SASEGT. The CDR3 has 11 amino acids. V was clipped by 1 base and J by 11 bases; unmatched bases: 2.

CDR3 DNA: TGCGCCAGCAGCCAAGAACAGTATCAGGCCCGGGTTCAGTATTTT. Amino acids: CASSQEQYQARVQYF. The chain uses TRBV4-3 and TRBJ2-3; D remains unclear. CDR3 length: 15 amino acids. Trimming pared 0 bases from V and 12 bases from J, leaving 19 bases between. Per germline, CDR1 LGHNA and CDR2 YSLEER.